The rows below give T cell receptor beta chains drawn from one sample of a study of blood T cell repertoires in COVID-19. Generated by immunoSEQ multiplex PCR, the TCRdb table keeps only in-frame clones and is missing some. This table holds fewer than 350,000 clones, approximately 90% found once. Sequencing input: PBMCs or T cells enriched from blood (not recorded which). The receptor set was obtained from a woman aged 35 to 49 with acute COVID-19. CDR3s include the opening cysteine and the closing phenylalanine or tryptophan. A D gene is named only where the DNA matches it firmly. A clone size is listed for some rows: how often the clone was seen (once, few, many), or a class if it is expanded.

J gene: TRBJ2-5; clone size: -; V gene: TRBV7-6; D gene: TRBD1; CDR3 protein: CASSLDARTGVLETQYF; CDR3 DNA: TGTGCCAGCAGCTTAGACGCGAGGACAGGGGTATTAGAGACCCAGTACTTC
J gene: TRBJ2-3; clone size: -; V gene: TRBV30; D gene: TRBD1; CDR3 protein: CAWNQDRGLGDTQYF; CDR3 DNA: TGTGCCTGGAACCAGGACAGGGGCCTGGGAGATACGCAGTATTTT
J gene: TRBJ2-2; clone size: -; V gene: TRBV5-1; D gene: TRBD1; CDR3 protein: CASSLASAGGVAGELFF; CDR3 DNA: TGCGCCAGCAGCTTGGCTTCGGCAGGGGGCGTCGCCGGGGAGCTGTTTTTT
J gene: TRBJ2-5; clone size: -; V gene: TRBV30; D gene: TRBD2; CDR3 protein: CAWSLLTSGIQETQYF; CDR3 DNA: TGTGCCTGGAGCTTGCTAACTAGCGGTATCCAAGAGACCCAGTACTTC
J gene: TRBJ2-7; clone size: -; V gene: TRBV7-2; D gene: TRBD1; CDR3 protein: CASSSLRTGHSYEQYF; CDR3 DNA: TGTGCCAGCAGCTCTCTCCGGACAGGGCACAGCTACGAGCAGTACTTC
J gene: TRBJ1-2; clone size: -; V gene: TRBV2; D gene: -; CDR3 protein: CASTNRGGDYTF; CDR3 DNA: TGTGCCAGCACAAATAGGGGTGGTGACTACACCTTC
J gene: TRBJ1-1; clone size: -; V gene: TRBV2; D gene: TRBD1; CDR3 protein: CAARGQGATEAFF; CDR3 DNA: TGTGCCGCCCGGGGGCAGGGGGCGACTGAAGCTTTCTTT
J gene: TRBJ2-3; clone size: -; V gene: TRBV5-1; D gene: -; CDR3 protein: CASREGGSTDTQYF; CDR3 DNA: TGCGCCAGCAGAGAGGGGGGGAGCACAGATACGCAGTATTTT
J gene: TRBJ2-7; clone size: many; V gene: TRBV28; D gene: TRBD1; CDR3 protein: CASTQDRVRNEQYF; CDR3 DNA: TGTGCCAGCACCCAGGACAGGGTGAGGAACGAGCAGTACTTC
J gene: TRBJ2-5; clone size: once; V gene: TRBV29-1; D gene: -; CDR3 protein: CSVGGSIGSRGRAQETQYF; CDR3 DNA: TGCAGCGTTGGGGGGTCCATCGGGTCCAGGGGCCGAGCCCAAGAGACCCAGTACTTC
J gene: TRBJ1-5; clone size: -; V gene: TRBV25-1; D gene: TRBD1; CDR3 protein: CASGDRLNQPQHF; CDR3 DNA: TGTGCCAGCGGGGACAGGCTAAATCAGCCCCAGCATTTT
J gene: TRBJ1-1; clone size: -; V gene: TRBV20-1; D gene: -; CDR3 protein: CSSNKNTEAFF; CDR3 DNA: TGCAGTTCCAACAAGAACACTGAAGCTTTCTTT
J gene: TRBJ2-1; clone size: -; V gene: TRBV11-1; D gene: TRBD2; CDR3 protein: CASSLELAGGPEQFF; CDR3 DNA: TGTGCCAGCAGCTTAGAACTAGCGGGAGGGCCTGAGCAGTTCTTC
J gene: TRBJ1-5; clone size: -; V gene: TRBV2; D gene: -; CDR3 protein: CASSEVSHNQPQHF; CDR3 DNA: TGTGCCAGCAGTGAAGTGTCACACAATCAGCCCCAGCATTTT
J gene: TRBJ2-1; clone size: -; V gene: TRBV27; D gene: TRBD2; CDR3 protein: CASKVSTSGSPYNEQFF; CDR3 DNA: TGTGCCAGCAAGGTTTCGACTAGCGGGAGCCCTTACAATGAGCAGTTCTTC
J gene: TRBJ1-1; clone size: -; V gene: TRBV2; D gene: -; CDR3 protein: CASEGGFPGEEAFF; CDR3 DNA: TGTGCCAGCGAGGGGGGGTTCCCGGGAGAAGAAGCTTTCTTT
J gene: TRBJ2-1; clone size: -; V gene: TRBV12-3/TRBV12-4; D gene: TRBD2; CDR3 protein: CASTTLAGGRQFF; CDR3 DNA: TGTGCCAGCACAACCTTAGCGGGGGGGAGACAGTTCTTC
J gene: TRBJ2-3; clone size: -; V gene: TRBV19; D gene: -; CDR3 protein: CASSMGAGDTQYF; CDR3 DNA: TGTGCCAGTAGTATGGGGGCTGGAGATACGCAGTATTTT
J gene: TRBJ2-1; clone size: -; V gene: TRBV5-6; D gene: TRBD2; CDR3 protein: CASRGLAGGPSYNEQFF; CDR3 DNA: TGTGCCAGCAGGGGACTAGCGGGGGGGCCTTCCTACAATGAGCAGTTCTTC
J gene: TRBJ1-5; clone size: few; V gene: TRBV6-5; D gene: -; CDR3 protein: CASRGRGQPQHF; CDR3 DNA: TGTGCCAGCAGGGGGAGGGGTCAGCCCCAGCATTTT
J gene: TRBJ2-7; clone size: -; V gene: TRBV5-1; D gene: TRBD2; CDR3 protein: CASSYRGDSYEQYF; CDR3 DNA: TGCGCCAGCAGCTACCGGGGGGACTCCTACGAGCAGTACTTC
J gene: TRBJ2-2; clone size: -; V gene: TRBV5-1; D gene: TRBD1; CDR3 protein: CASSTGTATYTGELFF; CDR3 DNA: TGCGCCAGCAGCACCGGGACAGCGACATACACCGGGGAGCTGTTTTTT
J gene: TRBJ1-5; clone size: -; V gene: TRBV4-1; D gene: -; CDR3 protein: CASSQEVSSRGAQPQHF; CDR3 DNA: TGCGCCAGCAGCCAAGAGGTCTCCTCCAGGGGCGCTCAGCCCCAGCATTTT
J gene: TRBJ2-3; clone size: -; V gene: TRBV6-5; D gene: TRBD2; CDR3 protein: CASSYSGGGARDTQYF; CDR3 DNA: TGTGCCAGCAGTTACTCTGGCGGGGGGGCGAGAGATACGCAGTATTTT
J gene: TRBJ2-2; clone size: -; V gene: TRBV4-2; D gene: TRBD1; CDR3 protein: CASSQGTGDLKNTGELFF; CDR3 DNA: TGTGCCAGCAGCCAAGGCACAGGGGACCTTAAGAACACCGGGGAGCTGTTTTTT
J gene: TRBJ1-1; clone size: -; V gene: TRBV4-1; D gene: -; CDR3 protein: CASSQGGGRYTEAFF; CDR3 DNA: TGCGCCAGCAGCCAAGGGGGGGGACGTTACACTGAAGCTTTCTTT
J gene: TRBJ2-2; clone size: -; V gene: TRBV6-5; D gene: -; CDR3 protein: CASSYDGYRTGELFF; CDR3 DNA: TGTGCCAGCAGTTACGATGGGTACAGGACCGGGGAGCTGTTTTTT
J gene: TRBJ1-1; clone size: once; V gene: TRBV30; D gene: -; CDR3 protein: CAWFRDTYTEAFF; CDR3 DNA: TGTGCCTGGTTCCGGGACACTTACACTGAAGCTTTCTTT
J gene: TRBJ2-2; clone size: -; V gene: TRBV9; D gene: -; CDR3 protein: CASSVAGGASTGELFF; CDR3 DNA: TGTGCCAGCAGCGTAGCTGGAGGGGCATCCACCGGGGAGCTGTTTTTT
J gene: TRBJ2-2; clone size: few; V gene: TRBV11-2; D gene: TRBD1; CDR3 protein: CASSRDRATGELFF; CDR3 DNA: TGTGCCAGCAGCCGTGACAGGGCCACCGGGGAGCTGTTTTTT
J gene: TRBJ1-2; clone size: -; V gene: TRBV18; D gene: TRBD1; CDR3 protein: CASSPSGQGPSYGGYTF; CDR3 DNA: TGTGCCAGCTCACCGTCGGGACAGGGGCCCTCCTATGGTGGCTACACCTTC
J gene: TRBJ2-7; clone size: -; V gene: TRBV20-1; D gene: -; CDR3 protein: CSASGLNYEQYF; CDR3 DNA: TGCAGTGCTAGTGGCCTAAACTACGAGCAGTACTTC
J gene: TRBJ2-6; clone size: -; V gene: TRBV19; D gene: TRBD1; CDR3 protein: CASSGTGVAGANVLTF; CDR3 DNA: TGTGCCAGTTCCGGGACAGGGGTGGCTGGGGCCAACGTCCTGACTTTC
J gene: TRBJ1-4; clone size: -; V gene: TRBV6-1; D gene: -; CDR3 protein: CASSELSHRANEKLFF; CDR3 DNA: TGTGCCAGCAGTGAACTCTCGCACAGGGCTAATGAAAAACTGTTTTTT
J gene: TRBJ1-6; clone size: -; V gene: TRBV11-2; D gene: -; CDR3 protein: CASSLDQASPLHF; CDR3 DNA: TGTGCCAGCAGCTTAGATCAAGCTTCACCCCTCCACTTT
J gene: TRBJ2-7; clone size: few; V gene: TRBV18; D gene: -; CDR3 protein: CASSPLPSRQGNYEQYF; CDR3 DNA: TGTGCCAGCTCACCACTTCCGTCCCGGCAGGGTAACTACGAGCAGTACTTC
J gene: TRBJ2-7; clone size: -; V gene: TRBV30; D gene: -; CDR3 protein: CAWSVAASYEQYF; CDR3 DNA: TGTGCCTGGAGTGTAGCGGCGTCCTACGAGCAGTACTTC
J gene: TRBJ2-7; clone size: -; V gene: TRBV7-3; D gene: -; CDR3 protein: CASSLLGGYEQYF; CDR3 DNA: TGTGCCAGCAGCTTGCTAGGAGGTTACGAGCAGTACTTC
J gene: TRBJ1-1; clone size: -; V gene: TRBV2; D gene: TRBD1; CDR3 protein: CASSDRGQGSTEAFF; CDR3 DNA: TGTGCCAGCAGTGATCGGGGACAGGGTAGCACTGAAGCTTTCTTT
J gene: TRBJ2-2; clone size: -; V gene: TRBV5-1; D gene: -; CDR3 protein: CASSLPVGDTGELFF; CDR3 DNA: TGCGCCAGCAGCTTACCTGTCGGAGACACCGGGGAGCTGTTTTTT
J gene: TRBJ2-2; clone size: -; V gene: TRBV19; D gene: -; CDR3 protein: CASSGYRRTGELFF; CDR3 DNA: TGTGCCAGTAGTGGGTACAGGCGCACCGGGGAGCTGTTTTTT
J gene: TRBJ1-3; clone size: once; V gene: TRBV7-9; D gene: -; CDR3 protein: CASSSYGGSGNTIYF; CDR3 DNA: TGTGCCAGCAGCTCATACGGCGGCTCTGGAAACACCATATATTTT
J gene: TRBJ1-1; clone size: -; V gene: TRBV7-9; D gene: -; CDR3 protein: CASSPRDGVYTEAFF; CDR3 DNA: TGTGCCAGCAGCCCCAGGGATGGGGTGTATACTGAAGCTTTCTTT
J gene: TRBJ2-7; clone size: -; V gene: TRBV27; D gene: -; CDR3 protein: CASSFAQGPYEQYF; CDR3 DNA: TGTGCCAGCAGTTTCGCACAGGGCCCCTACGAGCAGTACTTC
J gene: TRBJ1-1; clone size: -; V gene: TRBV28; D gene: TRBD1; CDR3 protein: CASKGTGGVGTEAFF; CDR3 DNA: TGTGCCAGCAAGGGGACAGGAGGTGTGGGCACTGAAGCTTTCTTT
J gene: TRBJ1-1; clone size: -; V gene: TRBV5-6; D gene: -; CDR3 protein: CASSLLDMNTEAFF; CDR3 DNA: TGTGCCAGCAGCTTGTTGGACATGAACACTGAAGCTTTCTTT
J gene: TRBJ1-2; clone size: -; V gene: TRBV7-9; D gene: -; CDR3 protein: CASSSFADSRGIGYTF; CDR3 DNA: TGTGCCAGCAGCTCTTTTGCCGACAGCCGAGGAATTGGCTACACCTTC
J gene: TRBJ2-7; clone size: -; V gene: TRBV9; D gene: TRBD1; CDR3 protein: CASSGDRGPGQYF; CDR3 DNA: TGTGCCAGCAGCGGAGACAGGGGTCCCGGGCAGTACTTC
J gene: TRBJ2-1; clone size: -; V gene: TRBV11-3; D gene: TRBD2; CDR3 protein: CASSQGLAGGLNEQFF; CDR3 DNA: TGTGCCAGCAGCCAAGGACTAGCGGGGGGGCTGAATGAGCAGTTCTTC
J gene: TRBJ1-5; clone size: once; V gene: TRBV30; D gene: TRBD1; CDR3 protein: CAWSEDRGYQHF; CDR3 DNA: TGTGCCTGGAGTGAGGACAGGGGTTACCAACATTTT
J gene: TRBJ2-2; clone size: -; V gene: TRBV3-1/TRBV3-2; D gene: TRBD2; CDR3 protein: CASSQGLAGGSNTGELFF; CDR3 DNA: TGTGCCAGCAGCCAAGGACTAGCGGGAGGATCGAACACCGGGGAGCTGTTTTTT
J gene: TRBJ2-7; clone size: -; V gene: TRBV10-1; D gene: TRBD2; CDR3 protein: CASSERAGGTEGPLEQYF; CDR3 DNA: TGCGCCAGCAGTGAGCGGGCGGGAGGGACAGAGGGTCCCCTCGAGCAGTACTTC
J gene: TRBJ1-1; clone size: -; V gene: TRBV6-5; D gene: TRBD1; CDR3 protein: CASSQTGGGAFF; CDR3 DNA: TGTGCCAGCAGTCAGACAGGGGGGGGAGCTTTCTTT
J gene: TRBJ2-3; clone size: -; V gene: TRBV2; D gene: TRBD2; CDR3 protein: CASTYGGTDTQYF; CDR3 DNA: TGTGCCAGCACTTACGGGGGGACAGATACGCAGTATTTT
J gene: TRBJ2-7; clone size: -; V gene: TRBV11-3; D gene: TRBD1; CDR3 protein: CASSAGTGRREQYF; CDR3 DNA: TGTGCCAGCAGCGCGGGGACAGGGAGAAGGGAGCAGTACTTC